Each of the 18 T cell receptor beta chains below was sequenced from the same sample in a study of early T cells in non-severe SARS-CoV-2 infection. Each CDR3 protein gets one entry after TCRdb re-called the 5' RACE reads with MiXCR. In the table there are about 19,000 distinct CDR3 sequences, roughly 4.6% of which are singletons. Specimen: whole blood. The source is an adult who was a healthcare worker with PCR-confirmed SARS-CoV-2 infection or an uninfected control (not recorded which).

This clonotype has ten or more counts. The chain is built from TRBV20-1 and TRBJ2-5, with 11 bases lining up with TRBD2. The V gene end was trimmed by 4 bases and the J gene end by 5 bases; junction bases not matched to a gene: 15. Germline V lookup: CDR1 DFQATT, CDR2 SNEGSKA (reference sequence). This CDR3 is built from 17 residues. CDR3 amino acids: CSAKRANSGGAWETQYF. The CDR3 region has the DNA TGCAGTGCTAAGCGGGCTAATAGCGGGGGGGCCTGGGAGACCCAGTACTTC.

Many counts were recorded for this clonotype. The V gene is TRBV18, the J gene TRBJ1-2; D uncertain. The CDR3 consists of 13 residues. V lost 8 bases, J lost 6 bases, and 16 bases lay in between. Germline loops: CDR1 KGHSH, CDR2 LQKENI. CDR3 sequence: CASNQLTADGYTF. CDR3 in DNA: TGTGCCAGCAACCAATTGACCGCCGATGGCTACACCTTC.

This clonotype was picked up many times. CDR3: CASSYGPGQLYNSPLHF. The CDR3 DNA is TGTGCCAGCAGCTATGGACCGGGACAGCTGTATAATTCACCCCTCCACTTT. The rearrangement joins TRBV7-6 to TRBJ1-6, with TRBD1 matching over 7 bases. This CDR3 spans 17 amino acids. Germline V gene data show CDR1 as SGHVS and CDR2 as FNYEAQ. With 4 bases clipped from V and 4 bases from J, the junction kept 10 bases outside the gene matches.

This clonotype was counted many times. The chain couples TRBV6-2 or TRBV6-3 to TRBJ1-1; 7 positions match TRBD1. Germline lookup yields CDR1 MNHEY and CDR2 SVGEGT. V lost 0 bases to trimming and J lost 8 bases; unmatched junction nucleotides: 6. This CDR3 comprises 14 residues. The CDR3 coding sequence is TGTGCCAGCAGTTACTCGACAGGGCCCGACGAAGCTTTCTTT. It encodes CASSYSTGPDEAFF.

The chain is built from TRBV5-1 and TRBJ1-4; D is unclear. The CDR3 is 14 residues long. V shed 4 bases and J shed 8 bases, with 15 bases lying between them. Germline V CDR1 and CDR2: SGHRS, YFSETQ. The CDR3 is CASSPAQPLEKLFF. As DNA, the CDR3 is TGCGCCAGCAGCCCGGCCCAGCCGCTAGAAAAACTGTTTTTT.

By share, this clonotype ranks as medium-sized (0.01 to 0.1%). The CDR3 DNA reads as TGCAGTGCTGGACAGGATGGCTACACCTTC. This sequence encodes CSAGQDGYTF. The genes are TRBV20-1 and TRBJ1-2; the match to TRBD1 covers 7 bases. Germline V gives CDR1 DFQATT, CDR2 SNEGSKA (reference sequence). The CDR3 consists of 10 residues. The ends lost 5 bases at V and 6 bases at J; junction bases unmatched: 0.

The chain joins TRBV6-5 to TRBJ2-1; D not certain. CDR1 and CDR2 (germline): MNHEY, SVGAGI. Trimming took 2 bases from V and 0 from J, leaving 8 bases between them. The CDR3 totals 15 residues. CDR3 sequence reads: CASSYGQTSYNEQFF. The CDR3 DNA reads as TGTGCCAGCAGTTACGGCCAGACCTCCTACAATGAGCAGTTCTTC.

This clonotype was picked up many times. The V call is TRBV18, the J call TRBJ2-1; D is uncertain. The CDR3 consists of 11 residues. With 3 bases removed from V and 8 bases from J, the gap between germline ends came to 5 bases. Germline V CDR1 and CDR2: KGHSH, LQKENI. CDR3 bases: TGTGCCAGCTCACCCAAGGATGAGCAGTTCTTC. Its translation: CASSPKDEQFF.

Many counts were recorded for this clonotype. CDR3 bases: TGTGCCAGCAGGGACGGGGAGCTGTTTTTT. Translated, it gives CASRDGELFF. This sequence joins TRBV6-2 or TRBV6-3 and TRBJ2-2, with unresolved D. The CDR3 is 10 residues long. CDR1 is MNHEY and CDR2 is SVGEGT in the germline V gene. V was clipped by 6 bases and J by 7 bases, with 3 bases between them.

The chain carries TRBV4-2 and TRBJ2-2; D ambiguous. Deletions cut 2 bases from V and 1 base from J, with 8 bases between. Per the germline V gene, CDR1 is LGHNA and CDR2 is YNFKEQ. CDR3 length: 15 residues. The CDR3 reads CASSQRAVNTGELFF. The CDR3 region has the DNA TGTGCCAGCAGCCAAAGGGCTGTGAACACCGGGGAGCTGTTTTTT.

This rearrangement joins TRBV11-2 to TRBJ2-3; D is ambiguous. The CDR3 length is 14 residues. With 2 bases removed from V and 2 bases from J, the gap between germline ends came to 8 bases. From germline, CDR1 is SGHAT and CDR2 FQNNGV. The CDR3 spells CASSLLISTDTQYF. The CDR3 DNA is TGTGCCAGCAGCTTATTGATTTCCACAGATACGCAGTATTTT.

This clonotype is categorized as medium-sized. The genes are TRBV7-8 and TRBJ2-1; D remains unclear. The CDR3 runs to 16 residues. The V end lost 5 bases, the J end lost 0 bases, and 14 bases lay between the germline ends. The germline CDR1 and CDR2 sequences are SGHVS and FQNEAQ. CDR3 nucleotide sequence: TGTGCCAGCAGCCCCTATAGATTTAGCTCCTACAATGAGCAGTTCTTC. It translates to CASSPYRFSSYNEQFF. Variable domain in full (rest from reference TRBV7-8 and TRBJ2-1): GAGVSQSPRYKVAKRGQDVALRCDPISGHVSLFWYQQALGQGPEFLTYFQNEAQLDKSGLPSDRFFAERPEGSVSTLKIQRTQQEDSAVYLCASSPYRFSSYNEQFFGPGTRLTVL.

This clonotype occurred a few times. J is TRBJ1-1 and V is TRBV7-6; weak D call: TRBD1 (6 bases). With 5 bases removed from V and 0 bases from J, the gap between germline ends came to 10 bases. The length of the CDR3 is 14 residues. Germline-derived CDR1 and CDR2 are SGHVS and FNYEAQ. The CDR3 DNA is TGTGCCAGCAGCCCGACAGGCATGAACACTGAAGCTTTCTTT. Amino acids: CASSPTGMNTEAFF.

This clonotype was seen at least ten times. The chain has TRBV27 and TRBJ2-1; D remains ambiguous. V was clipped by 5 bases and J by 10 bases, with 15 bases between them. CDR3 size: 13 residues. CDR1 and CDR2 (germline): MNHEY, SMNVEV (reference sequence). CDR3 in amino acids: CASSLSRVYEQFF. CDR3 sequence (DNA): TGTGCCAGCAGTCTCTCCCGCGTATACGAGCAGTTCTTC.

The chain joins TRBV11-2 to TRBJ2-7, with 9 bases that match TRBD2. Germline CDR1 reads SGHAT; CDR2 reads FQNNGV. This CDR3 contains 17 residues. The V and J ends lost 0 bases and 0 bases, in that order; junction bases with no gene match: 6. CDR3 nucleotide sequence: TGTGCCAGCAGCTTAGATGTAGCGGGGGCTTTCTCCTACGAGCAGTACTTC. Its translation is CASSLDVAGAFSYEQYF.

This clonotype was counted many times. The chain joins TRBV28 to TRBJ2-3; D not resolved. The CDR3 totals 12 residues. V was clipped by 6 bases and J by 5 bases, with 9 bases between them. Germline V gives CDR1 MDHEN, CDR2 SYDVKM. The CDR3 region has the DNA TGTGCCAGCAGGCCCCCGGGAGATACGCAGTATTTT. Its translation is CASRPPGDTQYF.

This clonotype is medium-sized (0.01 to 0.1%) by share. This chain links TRBV12-3 or TRBV12-4 with TRBJ1-2; 11 bases line up with TRBD1. The CDR3 has 16 amino acids. The V segment lost 5 bases and the J segment 8 bases; nucleotides outside the gene matches: 13. The CDR3 bases are TGTGCCAGCAGTCCCGGGACAGGGGGAGTAGGAAGGGGCTACACCTTC. It translates to CASSPGTGGVGRGYTF.

Ten or more counts support this clonotype. The chain has TRBV25-1 and TRBJ2-7; D not certain. The CDR3 extends over 14 amino acids. V lost 5 bases and J 1 base, leaving 12 bases between the germline ends. The germline CDR1 and CDR2 sequences are MGHDK and SYGVNS. The CDR3 DNA reads TGTGCCAGCAGTCCGCGGACCGGATCCTACGAGCAGTACTTC. Translation: CASSPRTGSYEQYF.